This T cell receptor beta chain appears in the sequencing data of a study of chemoradiotherapy in HPV16-positive cancers. The overall study: Candidate HPV-specific clones and shared TCR motifs came from a couple of HPV16-positive patients. General study results and limits: Non-HPV-specific T cells did not expand in tumors during treatment, whereas candidate HPV-specific clones and E7-related motifs did. Only a couple of HPV16-positive patients supplied the functional HPV-specificity definition.

Only in-frame clones appear in the TCRdb table, and some are missing; sequencing was by immunoSEQ multiplex PCR. This table has 15,000 to 20,000 clones, more than 90% appearing once. A remark on this clone: Its specificity is unknown.

Germline-derived CDR1 and CDR2 are LNHDA and SQIVND (reference sequence). V lost 10 bases, J lost 0 bases, and 18 bases lay in between. The CDR3 is 15 amino acids. V gene TRBV19 combines with J gene TRBJ1-1; TRBD1 is a possible D gene (6 bases). Sequenced material: blood, taken from a patient who underwent chemoradiotherapy. This receptor was identified in a human donor with HPV-associated anogenital cancer. DNA of the CDR3: TGTGCCACTAAGGAGCAGGGGACAATGAACACTGAAGCTTTCTTT. It is translated as CATKEQGTMNTEAFF.